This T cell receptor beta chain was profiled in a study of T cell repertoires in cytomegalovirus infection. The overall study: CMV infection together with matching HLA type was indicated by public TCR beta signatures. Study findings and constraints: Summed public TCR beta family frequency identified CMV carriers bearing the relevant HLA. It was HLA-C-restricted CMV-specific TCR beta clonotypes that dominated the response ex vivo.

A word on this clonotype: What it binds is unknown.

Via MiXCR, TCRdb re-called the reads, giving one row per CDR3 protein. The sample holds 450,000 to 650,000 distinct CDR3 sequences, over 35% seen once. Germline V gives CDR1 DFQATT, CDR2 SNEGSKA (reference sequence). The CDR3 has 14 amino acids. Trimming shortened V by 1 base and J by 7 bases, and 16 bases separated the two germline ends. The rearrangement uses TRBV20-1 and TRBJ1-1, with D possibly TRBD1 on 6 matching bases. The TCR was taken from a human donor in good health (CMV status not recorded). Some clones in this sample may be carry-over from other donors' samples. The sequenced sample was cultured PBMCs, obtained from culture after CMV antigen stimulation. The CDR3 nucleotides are TGCAGTGCTAGAGTGGGGGGGGCGCGAGGTGAAGCTTTCTTT. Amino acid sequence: CSARVGGARGEAFF.